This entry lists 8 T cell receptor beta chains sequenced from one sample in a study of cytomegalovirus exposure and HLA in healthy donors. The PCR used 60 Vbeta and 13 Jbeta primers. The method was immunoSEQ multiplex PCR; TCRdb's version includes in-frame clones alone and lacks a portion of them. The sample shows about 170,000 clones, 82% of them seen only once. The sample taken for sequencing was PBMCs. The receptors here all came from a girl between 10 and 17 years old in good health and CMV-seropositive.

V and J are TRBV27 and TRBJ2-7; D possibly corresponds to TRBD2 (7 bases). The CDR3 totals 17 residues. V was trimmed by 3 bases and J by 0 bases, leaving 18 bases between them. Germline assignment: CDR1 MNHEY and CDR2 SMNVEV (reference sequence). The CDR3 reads CASSLRGGGGLSYEQYF. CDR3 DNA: TGTGCCAGCAGTTTGAGGGGTGGGGGGGGGCTCTCCTACGAGCAGTACTTC.

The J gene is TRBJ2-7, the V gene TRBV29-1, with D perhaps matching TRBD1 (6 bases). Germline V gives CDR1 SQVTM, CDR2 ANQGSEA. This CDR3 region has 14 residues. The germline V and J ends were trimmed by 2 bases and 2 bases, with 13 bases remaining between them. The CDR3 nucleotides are TGCAGCGTTGAATATCAGGGGCTAACCTACGAGCAGTACTTC. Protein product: CSVEYQGLTYEQYF.

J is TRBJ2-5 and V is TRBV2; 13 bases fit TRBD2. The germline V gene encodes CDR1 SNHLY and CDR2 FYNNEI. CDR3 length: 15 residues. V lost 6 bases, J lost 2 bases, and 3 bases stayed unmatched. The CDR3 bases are TGTGCCAGCAGACCGACTAGCGGGGGGCAAGAGACCCAGTACTTC. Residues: CASRPTSGGQETQYF.

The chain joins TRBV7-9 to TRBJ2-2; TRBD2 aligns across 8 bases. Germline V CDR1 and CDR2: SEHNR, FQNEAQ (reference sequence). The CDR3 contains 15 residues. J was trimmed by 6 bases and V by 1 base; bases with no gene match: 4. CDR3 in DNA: TGTGCCAGCAGCTTAGGAGCGGGAGCATCCGGGGAGCTGTTTTTT. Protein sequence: CASSLGAGASGELFF.

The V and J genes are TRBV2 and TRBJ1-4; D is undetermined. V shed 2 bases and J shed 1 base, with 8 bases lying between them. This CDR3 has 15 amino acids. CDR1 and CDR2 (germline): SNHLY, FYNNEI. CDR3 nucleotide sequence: TGTGCCAGCAGTGAATTAGAGGGAACTAATGAAAAACTGTTTTTT. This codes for CASSELEGTNEKLFF. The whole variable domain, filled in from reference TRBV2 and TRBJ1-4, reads EPEVTQTPSHQVTQMGQEVILRCVPISNHLYFYWYRQILGQKVEFLVSFYNNEISEKSEIFDDQFSVERPDGSNFTLKIRSTKLEDSAMYFCASSELEGTNEKLFFGSGTQLSVL.

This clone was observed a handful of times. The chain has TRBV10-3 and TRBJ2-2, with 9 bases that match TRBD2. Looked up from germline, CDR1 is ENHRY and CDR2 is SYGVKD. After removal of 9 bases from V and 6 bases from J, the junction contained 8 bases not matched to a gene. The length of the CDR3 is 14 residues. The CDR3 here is CAIRLAATSGELFF. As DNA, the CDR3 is TGTGCCATTCGACTAGCGGCGACCTCCGGGGAGCTGTTTTTT.

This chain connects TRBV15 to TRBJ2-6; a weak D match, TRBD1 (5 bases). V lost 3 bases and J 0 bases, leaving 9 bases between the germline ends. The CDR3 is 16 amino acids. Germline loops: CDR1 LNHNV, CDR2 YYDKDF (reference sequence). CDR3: CATSRTASSGANVLTF. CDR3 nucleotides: TGTGCCACCAGCAGGACAGCGAGCTCTGGGGCCAACGTCCTGACTTTC.

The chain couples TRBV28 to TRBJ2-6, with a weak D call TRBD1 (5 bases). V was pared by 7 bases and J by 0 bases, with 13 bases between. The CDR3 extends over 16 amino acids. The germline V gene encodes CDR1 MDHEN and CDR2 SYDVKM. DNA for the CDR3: TGTGCCAGCACGCCAGGGCCCATCTCTGGGGCCAACGTCCTGACTTTC. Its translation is CASTPGPISGANVLTF.